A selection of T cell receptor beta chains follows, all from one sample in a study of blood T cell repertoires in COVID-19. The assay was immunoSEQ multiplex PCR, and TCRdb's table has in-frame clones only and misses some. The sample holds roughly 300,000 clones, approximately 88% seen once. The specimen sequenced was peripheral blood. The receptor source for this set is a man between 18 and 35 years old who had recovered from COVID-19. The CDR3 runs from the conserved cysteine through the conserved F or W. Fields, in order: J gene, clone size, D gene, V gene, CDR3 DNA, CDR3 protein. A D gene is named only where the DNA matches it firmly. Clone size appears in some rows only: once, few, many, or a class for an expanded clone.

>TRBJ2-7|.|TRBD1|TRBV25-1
TGTGCCAGCAGTCCGGGACAGGGGATCTACGAGCAGTACTTC
CASSPGQGIYEQYF
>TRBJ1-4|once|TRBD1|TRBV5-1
TGCGCCAGCAGTCACGACAGGGGACGAACTAATGAAAAACTGTTTTTT
CASSHDRGRTNEKLFF
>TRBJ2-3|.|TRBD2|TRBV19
TGTGCCAGTAGACCGCCCGGGGGGGTCACAGATACGCAGTATTTT
CASRPPGGVTDTQYF
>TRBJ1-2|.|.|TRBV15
TGTGCCACCAGCAACAGGGAAGGCTATGGCTACACCTTC
CATSNREGYGYTF
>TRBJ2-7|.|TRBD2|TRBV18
TGTGCCAGCTCACCAGAGTCCGGACTAGCGGGGGGGTCCCCCTACGAGCAGTACTTC
CASSPESGLAGGSPYEQYF
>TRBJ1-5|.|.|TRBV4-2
TGTGCCAGCAGCCAAGAGCTTTCAGGGTTAGGTCAGCCCCAGCATTTT
CASSQELSGLGQPQHF
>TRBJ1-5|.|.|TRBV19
TGTGCCAGTAGTATGGAGGGACGGAGCAATCAGCCCCAGCATTTT
CASSMEGRSNQPQHF
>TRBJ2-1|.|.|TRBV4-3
TGCGCCAGCAGCCGAGGTGGGGGGGCCCTGGTTGAGCAGTTCTTC
CASSRGGGALVEQFF
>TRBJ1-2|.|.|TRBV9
TGTGCCAGCAGCGTAGGACAGGCCGTCTATGGCTACACCTTC
CASSVGQAVYGYTF
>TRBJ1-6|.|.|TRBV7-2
TGTGCCAGCAGCTTAGATGGGCCGAGCTCCTATAATTCACCCCTCCACTTT
CASSLDGPSSYNSPLHF
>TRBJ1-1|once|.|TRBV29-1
TGCAGCGCCCGACAGAGTAACACTGAAGCTTTCTTT
CSARQSNTEAFF
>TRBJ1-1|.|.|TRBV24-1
TGTGCCACCAGTGATCGGTGGGGGGATGAAGCTTTCTTT
CATSDRWGDEAFF
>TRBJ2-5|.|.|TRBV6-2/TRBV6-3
TGTGCCAGCAGTAGAGGAGTAGGGGGGGCGCGGGAGACCCAGTACTTC
CASSRGVGGARETQYF
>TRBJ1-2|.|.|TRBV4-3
TGCGCCAGCAGCCAAGATTGGGACATCACTAACTATGGCTACACCTTC
CASSQDWDITNYGYTF
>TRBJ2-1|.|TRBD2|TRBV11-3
TGTGCCAGCAGCCCTTCTAGCGGGGTTTCATTTGGCCATGAGCAGTTCTTC
CASSPSSGVSFGHEQFF
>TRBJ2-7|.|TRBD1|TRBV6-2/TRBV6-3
TGTGCCAGCAGTTGGGGACAGAACTACGAGCAGTACTTC
CASSWGQNYEQYF
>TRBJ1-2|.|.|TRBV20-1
TGCAGTGCTAGTCTGACTGAAGCATACTATGGCTACACCTTC
CSASLTEAYYGYTF
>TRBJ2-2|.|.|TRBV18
TGTGCCAGCTCACGGGACACTTCGAACACCGGGGAGCTGTTTTTT
CASSRDTSNTGELFF
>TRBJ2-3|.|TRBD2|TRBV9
TGTGCCAGCAGAGCGGGAGCAACAGATACGCAGTATTTT
CASRAGATDTQYF
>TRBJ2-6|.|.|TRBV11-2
TGTGCCAGCAGCAACCTAGGCCTCTCTGGGGCCAACGTCCTGACTTTC
CASSNLGLSGANVLTF
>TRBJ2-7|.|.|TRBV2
TGTGCCGGGCAAAAGGGGGAAGGGACCTACGAGCAGTACTTC
CAGQKGEGTYEQYF
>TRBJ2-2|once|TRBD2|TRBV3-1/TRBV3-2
TGTGCCAGCAACCTAGCGGGGGGGAACACCGGGGAGCTGTTTTTT
CASNLAGGNTGELFF
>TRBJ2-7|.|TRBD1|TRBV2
TGTGCCAGCAGGGACAGGGCCACCTACGAGCAGTACTTC
CASRDRATYEQYF
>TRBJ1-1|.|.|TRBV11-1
TGTGCCAGCAGCTTAGCGCGCTGGGGGGAGGGGAACACTGAAGCTTTCTTT
CASSLARWGEGNTEAFF
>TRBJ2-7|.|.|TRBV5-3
TGTGCCAGAAGCATAGAGCCGGGGAAAGTCACGACCTCCTACGAGCAGTACTTC
CARSIEPGKVTTSYEQYF
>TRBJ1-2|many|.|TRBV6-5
TGTGCCAGCAGTTACTCGAGCGGATACTACTATGGCTACACCTTC
CASSYSSGYYYGYTF
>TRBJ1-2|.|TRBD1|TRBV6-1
TGTGCCAGCAGTGAAGCCGGGACAGGGTATTTCTATGGCTACACCTTC
CASSEAGTGYFYGYTF
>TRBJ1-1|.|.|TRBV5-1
TGCGCCAGCAGCCGCGGACAACTTACCCTCATGAACACTGAAGCTTTCTTT
CASSRGQLTLMNTEAFF
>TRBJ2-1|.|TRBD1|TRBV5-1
TGCGCCAGCAGCCGACAGGGGGTCGACAATGAGCAGTTCTTC
CASSRQGVDNEQFF
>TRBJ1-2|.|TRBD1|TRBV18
TGTGCCAGCTCACCGGCAGGGGGCAACTATGGCTACACCTTC
CASSPAGGNYGYTF
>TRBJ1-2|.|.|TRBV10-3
TGTGCCATCGCAGCCGAGGGGGGGGGTAACTATGGCTACACCTTC
CAIAAEGGGNYGYTF
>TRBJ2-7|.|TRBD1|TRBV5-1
TGCGCCAGCAGCTTGCACAGGGGGACCTACGAGCAGTACTTC
CASSLHRGTYEQYF
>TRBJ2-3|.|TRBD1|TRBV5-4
TGTGCCAGCGGGAGAGGGCAGGGGGACACAGATACGCAGTATTTT
CASGRGQGDTDTQYF
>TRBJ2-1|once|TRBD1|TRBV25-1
TGTGCCAGCAGTGGGCCGGGACAGAACAATGAGCAGTTCTTC
CASSGPGQNNEQFF
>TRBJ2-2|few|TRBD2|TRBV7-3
TGTGCCAGCAGCCACGCGGGGGCGAACACCGGGGAGCTGTTTTTT
CASSHAGANTGELFF
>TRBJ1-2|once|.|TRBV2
TGTGCCAGCAGTGAAGCGCAGGGGATAAGGTCCTCTAACTATGGCTACACCTTC
CASSEAQGIRSSNYGYTF
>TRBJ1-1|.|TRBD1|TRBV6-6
TGTGCCAGCAGTTACGGGACAGGGATGAAAGCTTTCTTT
CASSYGTGMKAFF
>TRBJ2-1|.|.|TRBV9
TGTGCCAGCAGCCCCGCAGGCGCGTCCTACAATGAGCAGTTCTTC
CASSPAGASYNEQFF
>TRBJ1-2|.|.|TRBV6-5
TGTGCCAGCAGTTACATTGGGAGGGACTATGGCTACACCTTC
CASSYIGRDYGYTF
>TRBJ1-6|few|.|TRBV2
TGTGCCAGCAGCGGGGGGCTTCGCTTGCCCCTCCACTTT
CASSGGLRLPLHF
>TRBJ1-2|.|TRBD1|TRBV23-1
TGCGCCAGCAGTCACCGACAGGGACCCTACTATGGCTACACCTTC
CASSHRQGPYYGYTF
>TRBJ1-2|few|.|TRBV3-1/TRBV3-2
TGTGCCAGCAGCGAAAGCGGGAGTGCGGGGGGCGTTGGCTACACCTTC
CASSESGSAGGVGYTF
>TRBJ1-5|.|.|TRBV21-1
TGTGCCAGCAGCAAAGTATCGGCAGGGGATCAGCCCCAGCATTTT
CASSKVSAGDQPQHF
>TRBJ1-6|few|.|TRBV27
TGTGCCAGCAGTATGGGACAAGGGGGTTCACCCCTCCACTTT
CASSMGQGGSPLHF
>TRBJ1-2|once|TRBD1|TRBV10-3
TGTGCCATCAGTGAGAACAGGGGATATGGCTACACCTTC
CAISENRGYGYTF
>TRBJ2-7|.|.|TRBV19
TGTGCCACCCGGGACGGCGGGACCTCCTACGAGCAGTACTTC
CATRDGGTSYEQYF
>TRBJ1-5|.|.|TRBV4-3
TGCGCCAGCAGCCAAGATACAGGGAGCAATCAGCCCCAGCATTTT
CASSQDTGSNQPQHF